This TCR beta chain was observed in a study of blood T cell repertoires in COVID-19. About the study: From T cells, B-cell-depleted T cells, or PBMCs came the material, which was cDNA or gDNA.

Cohort assignment relied on participant-reported clinical history. This clone was picked up one time. The same CDR3 arises from other DNA sequences in this sample as well. Authors' data handling: Estimates of nucleated cell counts were drawn from the amplification of reference gene primers. This table comes from immunoSEQ multiplex PCR, and its TCRdb copy is limited to in-frame clones, with some not included. V, J and clone size derive from that table, while D and trimming were established from the DNA sequence. The table lists 300,000 to 350,000 clones, roughly 90% of them singletons. CDR1 and CDR2 (germline): SEHNR, FQNEAQ (reference sequence). The V end lost 5 bases, the J end lost 2 bases, and 6 bases lay between the germline ends. The CDR3 extends over 12 amino acids.

The receptor was derived from a woman aged 18-30 years who had recovered from COVID-19. The source material was PBMCs or T cells enriched from blood (not recorded which). The chain uses TRBV7-9 and TRBJ1-2; the D gene is possibly TRBD1 (5 bases). CDR3 nucleotides: TGTGCCAGCAGCCCAGGGAACTATGGCTACACCTTC. Residues: CASSPGNYGYTF.